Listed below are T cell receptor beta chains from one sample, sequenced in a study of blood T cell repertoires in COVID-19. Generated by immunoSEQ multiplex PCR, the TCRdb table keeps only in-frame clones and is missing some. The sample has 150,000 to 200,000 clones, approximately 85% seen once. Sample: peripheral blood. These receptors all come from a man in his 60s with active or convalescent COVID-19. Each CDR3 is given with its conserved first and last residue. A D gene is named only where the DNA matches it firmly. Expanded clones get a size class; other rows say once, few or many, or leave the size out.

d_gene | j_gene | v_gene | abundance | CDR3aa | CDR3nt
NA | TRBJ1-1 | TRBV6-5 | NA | CASSRRQASKAFF | TGTGCCAGCAGTCGTAGACAGGCCTCTAAAGCTTTCTTT
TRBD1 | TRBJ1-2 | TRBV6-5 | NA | CASSYSTGPCTF | TGTGCCAGCAGTTACTCGACAGGGCCCTGCACCTTC
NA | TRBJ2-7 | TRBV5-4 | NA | CASSFDRPVSHEQYF | TGTGCCAGCAGCTTTGACAGGCCGGTGTCCCACGAGCAGTACTTC
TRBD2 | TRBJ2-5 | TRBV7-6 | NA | CASSLGLALETQYF | TGTGCCAGCAGCTTGGGACTAGCATTGGAGACCCAGTACTTC
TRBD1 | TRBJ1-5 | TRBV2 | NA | CASSWDRGNQPQHF | TGTGCCAGCAGTTGGGACAGGGGCAATCAGCCCCAGCATTTT
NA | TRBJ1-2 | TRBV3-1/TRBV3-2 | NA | CASSQDGGQGGYTF | TGTGCCAGCAGCCAAGATGGTGGGCAGGGGGGCTACACCTTC
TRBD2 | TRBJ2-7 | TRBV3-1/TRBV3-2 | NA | CASSPPRGGGEQYF | TGTGCCAGCAGCCCACCCCGGGGCGGGGGAGAGCAGTACTTC
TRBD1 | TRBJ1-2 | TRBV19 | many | CASSGQGLYGYTF | TGTGCCAGTAGCGGACAGGGCTTATATGGCTACACCTTC
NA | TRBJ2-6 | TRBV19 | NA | CASSIGPLRSGANVLTF | TGTGCCAGTAGTATCGGTCCGCTCCGCTCTGGGGCCAACGTCCTGACTTTC
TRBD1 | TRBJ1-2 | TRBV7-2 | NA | CASSFRQGAILYGYTF | TGTGCCAGCAGCTTTCGACAGGGGGCCATTCTCTATGGCTACACCTTC
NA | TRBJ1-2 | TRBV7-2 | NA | CASSFPGDYGYTF | TGTGCCAGCAGCTTCCCGGGAGACTATGGCTACACCTTC
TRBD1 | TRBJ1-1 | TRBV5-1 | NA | CASSPDRVVAFF | TGCGCCAGCAGCCCTGACAGGGTGGTAGCTTTCTTT
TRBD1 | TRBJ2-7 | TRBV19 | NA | CASSFSGRGPYEQYF | TGTGCCAGTAGTTTCTCAGGCAGGGGGCCCTACGAGCAGTACTTC
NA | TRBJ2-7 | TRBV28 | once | CASSSRLHEQYF | TGTGCCAGCAGCTCTCGACTCCACGAGCAGTACTTC
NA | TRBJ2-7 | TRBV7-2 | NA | CASSFRDSWYEQYF | TGTGCCAGCAGCTTCCGGGACTCCTGGTACGAGCAGTACTTC
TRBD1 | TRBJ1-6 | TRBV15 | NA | CATSRGGQGGSPLHF | TGTGCCACCAGCAGGGGGGGACAGGGCGGTTCACCCCTCCACTTT
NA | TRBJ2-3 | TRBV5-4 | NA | CASSLTSSTDTQYF | TGTGCCAGCAGCTTAACAAGTAGCACAGATACGCAGTATTTT
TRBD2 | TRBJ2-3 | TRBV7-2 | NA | CASSWGRERELNTQYF | TGTGCCAGCAGCTGGGGGAGGGAGCGGGAGCTGAATACGCAGTATTTT
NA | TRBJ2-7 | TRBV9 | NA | CASSVGTVDYEQYF | TGTGCCAGCAGCGTAGGGACAGTTGACTACGAGCAGTACTTC
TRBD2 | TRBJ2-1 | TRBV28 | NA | CASSTEGSGALNEQFF | TGTGCCAGCAGTACCGAGGGGAGCGGGGCATTAAATGAGCAGTTCTTC
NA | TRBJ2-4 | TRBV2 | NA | CASSVTENIQYF | TGTGCCAGCAGTGTGACAGAAAACATTCAGTACTTC
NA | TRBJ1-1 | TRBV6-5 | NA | CASSYSEAVPGTEAFF | TGTGCCAGCAGTTACTCGGAGGCAGTACCGGGCACTGAAGCTTTCTTT
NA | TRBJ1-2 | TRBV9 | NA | CASSAGSLHYGYTF | TGTGCCAGCAGCGCCGGTTCGCTCCACTATGGCTACACCTTC
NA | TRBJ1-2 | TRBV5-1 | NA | CASGSQNYGYTF | TGCGCCAGCGGCAGTCAGAACTATGGCTACACCTTC
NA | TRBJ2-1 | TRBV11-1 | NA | CASSLERRGGYNEQFF | TGTGCCAGCAGTCTCGAAAGGCGGGGCGGGTACAATGAGCAGTTCTTC
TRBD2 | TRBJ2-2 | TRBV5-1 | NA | CATSSGPNTGELFF | TGCGCCACCTCTAGCGGACCGAACACCGGGGAGCTGTTTTTT
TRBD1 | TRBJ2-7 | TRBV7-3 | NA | CATRQGNEQYF | TGTGCCACTAGACAGGGGAACGAGCAGTACTTC
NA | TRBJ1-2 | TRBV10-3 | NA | CAISSSQAGTNYGYTF | TGTGCCATTAGCTCCTCGCAGGCAGGGACTAACTATGGCTACACCTTC
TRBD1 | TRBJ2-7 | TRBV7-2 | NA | CASSAGQGRYEQYF | TGTGCCAGCAGCGCCGGACAGGGTCGCTACGAGCAGTACTTC
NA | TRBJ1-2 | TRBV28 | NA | CASSFPGGRYGYTF | TGTGCCAGCAGTTTCCCCGGGGGGCGGTATGGCTACACCTTC
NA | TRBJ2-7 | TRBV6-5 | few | CASSRTSVGLYEQYF | TGTGCCAGCAGCCGTACGAGCGTGGGGCTGTACGAGCAGTACTTC
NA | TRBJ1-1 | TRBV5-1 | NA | CASSLPGTTNTEAFF | TGCGCCAGCAGCTTGCCCGGGACTACGAACACTGAAGCTTTCTTT
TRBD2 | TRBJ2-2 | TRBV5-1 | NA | CASSAHSGRSAGELFF | TGCGCCAGCAGCGCCCATAGCGGGAGATCGGCCGGGGAGCTGTTTTTT
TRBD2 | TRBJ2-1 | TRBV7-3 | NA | CASSLAGAKYNEQFF | TGTGCCAGCAGCCTAGCGGGGGCGAAATACAATGAGCAGTTCTTC
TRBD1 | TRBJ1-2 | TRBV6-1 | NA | CASSEANPGQGLGGYTF | TGTGCCAGCAGTGAAGCGAATCCGGGACAGGGCCTCGGCGGCTACACCTTC
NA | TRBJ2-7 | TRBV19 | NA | CASSRTIGAYEQYF | TGTGCCAGTAGTAGGACTATCGGCGCCTACGAGCAGTACTTC
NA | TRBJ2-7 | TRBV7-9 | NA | CASRDSTYEQYF | TGTGCCAGCAGAGACAGTACCTACGAGCAGTACTTC
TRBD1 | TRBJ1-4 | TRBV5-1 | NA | CASSDQTGPSELFF | TGCGCCAGCAGCGATCAGACAGGGCCCTCGGAACTGTTTTTT
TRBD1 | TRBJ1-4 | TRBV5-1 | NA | CASSPGTGHEKLFF | TGCGCCAGCAGCCCTGGGACAGGGCATGAAAAACTGTTTTTT
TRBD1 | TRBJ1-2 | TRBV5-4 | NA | CASSLAGQPGGYTF | TGTGCCAGCAGCTTGGCGGGACAGCCCGGGGGCTACACCTTC
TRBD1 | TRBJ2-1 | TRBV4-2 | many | CASSQEGQGTGNEQFF | TGTGCCAGCAGCCAAGAGGGACAGGGGACCGGGAATGAGCAGTTCTTC
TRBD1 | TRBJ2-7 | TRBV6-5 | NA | CASSYRTGGREQYF | TGTGCCAGCAGTTACAGGACAGGGGGCCGCGAGCAGTACTTC
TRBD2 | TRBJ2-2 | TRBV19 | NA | CASSIGGGGAPGELFF | TGTGCCAGTAGTATAGGCGGCGGGGGGGCCCCCGGGGAGCTGTTTTTT
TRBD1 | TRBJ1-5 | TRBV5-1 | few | CASSAEGGQAGPQHF | TGCGCCAGCAGCGCTGAGGGGGGACAGGCGGGGCCCCAGCATTTT
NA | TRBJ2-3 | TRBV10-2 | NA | CASSDMAVGQTDTQYF | TGCGCCAGCAGTGATATGGCCGTTGGACAGACAGATACGCAGTATTTT
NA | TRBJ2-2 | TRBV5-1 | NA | CASSPSGQNTGELFF | TGCGCCAGCAGCCCCTCGGGACAAAACACCGGGGAGCTGTTTTTT
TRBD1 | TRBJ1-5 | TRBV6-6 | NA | CASSLPRGPGGNQPQHF | TGTGCCAGCAGTCTTCCCAGGGGGCCGGGGGGCAATCAGCCCCAGCATTTT
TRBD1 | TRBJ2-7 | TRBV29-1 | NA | CSVGFGTAIYEQYF | TGCAGCGTTGGGTTTGGGACAGCGATCTACGAGCAGTACTTC